The clone carrying this TCR beta chain was picked up a small number of times. Sample-barcoded 5' priming and a J-beta primer mix drove a second PCR of roughly 6 to 12 cycles. MiXCR, run by TCRdb on the 5' RACE reads, gives a single entry per CDR3 protein. This sample yields roughly 680,000 distinct CDR3 sequences, of which roughly 50% are seen a single time; around a third belongs to the top ten. The data derive from a study of blood T cells in healthy people across ages. The V gene's germline CDR1 is DFQATT and CDR2 SNEGSKA (reference sequence). The CDR3 covers 15 residues. With 6 bases clipped from V and 2 bases from J, the junction kept 8 bases outside the gene matches.

The J gene is TRBJ2-7, the V gene TRBV20-1, with TRBD2 identical over 12 bases. Specimen: blood. This TCR derives from a woman aged 55-69 years in good health. CDR3 coding DNA: TGCAGTGCGGAACTAGCGGGAGGTAACCCCTACGAGCAGTACTTC. It is translated as CSAELAGGNPYEQYF.